The clone carrying this TCR beta chain was seen once. Its matching antigen is unknown. This sample is drawn from a study of cytomegalovirus exposure and HLA in healthy donors. Study-level information: Within an early data release were about 80 million unique TCRs drawn from HLA-typed donors. Points from the study as a whole: Among the sequence variants, a highly shared cluster was likely an artifact of sequencing. Sequencing depth roughly uniform across donors was assumed in presence/absence analyses. Prior analysis indicated that the majority of TCR beta V segments exhibited productivity approximately 90% or approximately 30% of the time.

V gave up 5 bases and J gave up 9 bases; unmatched junction bases: 12. The CDR3 is 15 residues long. The V gene's germline CDR1 is MDHEN and CDR2 SYDVKM. With 60 Vbeta and 13 Jbeta primers, the PCR was carried out. Assay used: immunoSEQ multiplex PCR; TCRdb lists only in-frame clones, some missing. The sample carries approximately 200,000 clones, around 85% recorded once. The specimen sequenced was PBMCs. This chain links TRBV28 with TRBJ2-1, with 8 bases matching TRBD1. This receptor was identified in a woman aged 50 to 65 in good health and CMV-seronegative. The CDR3: CASSLQGVRRSEQFF. In DNA, the CDR3 is TGTGCCAGCAGTCTACAGGGGGTTAGAAGGAGTGAGCAGTTCTTC.